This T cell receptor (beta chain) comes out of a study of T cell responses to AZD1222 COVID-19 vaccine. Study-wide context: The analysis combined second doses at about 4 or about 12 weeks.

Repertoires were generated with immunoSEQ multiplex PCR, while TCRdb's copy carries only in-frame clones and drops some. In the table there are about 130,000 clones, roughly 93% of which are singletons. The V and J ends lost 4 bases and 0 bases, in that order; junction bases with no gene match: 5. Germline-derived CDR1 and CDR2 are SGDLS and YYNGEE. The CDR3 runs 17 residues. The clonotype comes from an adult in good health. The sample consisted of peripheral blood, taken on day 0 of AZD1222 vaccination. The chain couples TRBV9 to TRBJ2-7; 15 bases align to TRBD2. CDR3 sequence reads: CASSLGLAGGTSYEQYF. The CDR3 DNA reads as TGTGCCAGCAGCTTGGGACTAGCGGGAGGCACCTCCTACGAGCAGTACTTC.